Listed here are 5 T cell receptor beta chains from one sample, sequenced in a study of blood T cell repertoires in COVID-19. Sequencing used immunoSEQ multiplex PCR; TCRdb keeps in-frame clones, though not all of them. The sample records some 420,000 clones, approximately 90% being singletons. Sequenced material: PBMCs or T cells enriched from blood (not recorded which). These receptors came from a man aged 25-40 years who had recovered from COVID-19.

The CDR3 protein is CATSRDTGDYGYTF. The CDR3 DNA is TGTGCCACCAGCAGAGATACCGGGGACTATGGCTACACCTTC. The chain recombines TRBV15 with TRBJ1-2; no clear D gene. V lost 0 bases and J 3 bases, leaving 8 bases between the germline ends. CDR3 length equals 14 residues. Germline V gene lookup returns CDR1 LNHNV and CDR2 YYDKDF (reference sequence).

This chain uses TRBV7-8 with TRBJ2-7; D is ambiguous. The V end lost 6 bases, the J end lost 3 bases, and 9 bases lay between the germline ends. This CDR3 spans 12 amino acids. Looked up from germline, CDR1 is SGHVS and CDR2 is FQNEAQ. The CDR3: CASSAQVYEQYF. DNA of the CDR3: TGTGCCAGCAGTGCTCAGGTCTACGAGCAGTACTTC.

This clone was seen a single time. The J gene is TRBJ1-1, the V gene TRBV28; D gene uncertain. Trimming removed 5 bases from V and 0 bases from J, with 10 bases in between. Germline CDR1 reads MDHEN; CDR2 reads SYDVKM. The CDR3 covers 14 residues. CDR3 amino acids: CASSDGSMNTEAFF. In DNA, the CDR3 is TGTGCCAGCAGTGACGGGAGCATGAACACTGAAGCTTTCTTT.

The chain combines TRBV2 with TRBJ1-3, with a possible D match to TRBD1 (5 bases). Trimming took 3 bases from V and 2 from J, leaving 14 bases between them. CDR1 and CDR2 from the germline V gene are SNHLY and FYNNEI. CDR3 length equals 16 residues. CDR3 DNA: TGTGCCAGCAGTGATAGTAGGACATCACCTGGAAACACCATATATTTT. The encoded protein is CASSDSRTSPGNTIYF. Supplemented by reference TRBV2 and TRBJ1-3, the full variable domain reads EPEVTQTPSHQVTQMGQEVILRCVPISNHLYFYWYRQILGQKVEFLVSFYNNEISEKSEIFDDQFSVERPDGSNFTLKIRSTKLEDSAMYFCASSDSRTSPGNTIYFGEGSWLTVV.

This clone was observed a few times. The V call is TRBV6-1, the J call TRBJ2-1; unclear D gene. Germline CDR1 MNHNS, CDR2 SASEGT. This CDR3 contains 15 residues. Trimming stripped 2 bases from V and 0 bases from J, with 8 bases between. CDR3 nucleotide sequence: TGTGCCAGCAGTGAATCAGGCAGCTCCTACAATGAGCAGTTCTTC. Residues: CASSESGSSYNEQFF.